This T cell receptor beta chain was captured by sequencing in a study of molecular identifiers for immune sequencing clone quantification listed by TCRdb under 2018. Study-level background: In a replicate experiment, RNA from around 20,000 or 100,000 naive CD8 T cells was split into five aliquots, four of which were sequenced. CD8 T cells were used in a methods study to benchmark molecular-identifier clustering-based TCR repertoire sequencing (MIDCIRS) and TCR RNA copy counting.

The V end loses 4 bases and the J end loses 0 bases, and a stretch of 13 bases separates them. CDR1 and CDR2 are drawn from the germline V gene: LGHNA, YSLEER. CDR3 length: 16 amino acids, cysteine to phenylalanine. The read is trimmed to its CDR3 DNA, 48 bases read in frame from base 1. Naive CD8 T cell libraries were made from approximately 22,000 to 940,000 sorted cells using 10%, 30% or 50% of purified RNA. Naive CD8 T cells, defined as CD8+CD4-CCR7+CD45RA+, were FACS-sorted into RLT Plus buffer on a BD FACSAria II. Nine to eleven TCR copies' worth of Jurkat RNA were spiked into roughly 19,000-1,000,000 naive CD8 T cell samples to test detection sensitivity. Enrichment of CD8 T cells was done with RosetteSep CD8+ T Cell Enrichment Cocktail plus Ficoll-Paque, and ACK red cell lysis came afterward. Here is what the overall study found, with its caveats: When barcode sub-clustering was not used, chimeric consensus sequences inflated TCR diversity, with chimeras reaching as high as 47%. Spiked-in Jurkat TCR RNA equal to a single cell's worth was reported to be detectable even within one million naive CD8 T cells. Modeling estimated 2.5 to 3.5 recovered TCR RNA copies per cell, compared with 9.5 to 10 by digital PCR, which implies about 30% capture efficiency. The naive libraries included spiked-in Jurkat TCR RNA (roughly nine copies' worth), and this RNA is not part of the donor repertoire. Identical TCR molecules sharing a barcode could cause highly expanded clone sizes to be underestimated. In CMV-specific effector cells, clones with more than 20 RNA copies accounted for over 98% of molecules, whereas in naive cells such clones accounted for under 1%.

The table lists this clonotype with many counts. The clone's antigen remains unknown. Base qualities were left out, and no much larger clone turns up one base away. Library preparation employed PCR. This sample was sequenced with a NextSeq 500. Bulk TCR libraries were made following a previously described method, with the TCR primers given in Table S5. The Qiagen AllPrep DNA/RNA kit was used to purify total RNA. Before analysis, reads from multiple sequencing runs of the same library were pooled. The authors processed their data as follows. Reads were retained only if an exact TCR constant sequence was present, and the retained reads were trimmed to 150 nt and grouped according to their 12-nt molecular barcodes. Within each barcode group, reads were sub-clustered at a 15% Levenshtein threshold, and quality-weighted consensus sequences were built per RNA molecule. Non-functional sequences were discarded, and so were lower-count sequences lying one edit away from another sequence. Based on fitting two negative binomial distributions, any barcode sub-cluster with under 20% of the maximum read count was discarded. The public reads were reprocessed in TCRdb via fastp at Q25 and MiXCR, keeping in-frame beta chains. Identical CDR3 proteins give one entry, which carries the most common genes and DNA. TCRdb's processing, not the authors', yielded these V and J calls. The sample has 79,000 or so distinct CDR3 sequences on record, around a quarter of them singletons. The ten top clones hold approximately 0.78% of the sample.

Sequencing used naive CD8+ T cells from blood, with Jurkat cell RNA spiked in. What the cell subset or site label conveys for this sample: FACS-sorted CD8+CD4-CCR7+CD45RA+ naive T cells. The sequence is built from TRBV4-3 and TRBJ2-1, with the D segment identity uncertain. The sequence was collected from a human donor in good health. Some libraries in this study had Jurkat cell RNA spiked in. The DNA sequence is given as TGCGCCAGCAGCCCCCGCCCCGACATCTCCTACAATGAGCAGTTCTTC. It translates as CASSPRPDISYNEQFF.